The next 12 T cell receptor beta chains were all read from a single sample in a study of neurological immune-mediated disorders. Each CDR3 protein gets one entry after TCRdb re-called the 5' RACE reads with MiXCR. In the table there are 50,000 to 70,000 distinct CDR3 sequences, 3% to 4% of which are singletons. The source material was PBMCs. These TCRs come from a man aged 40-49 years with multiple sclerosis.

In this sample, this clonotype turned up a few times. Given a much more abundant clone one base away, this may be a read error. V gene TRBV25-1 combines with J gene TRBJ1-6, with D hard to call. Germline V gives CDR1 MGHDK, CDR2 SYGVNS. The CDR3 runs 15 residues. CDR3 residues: CASSEKGGPGSHLHF. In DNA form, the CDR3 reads TGTGCCAGCAGTGAAAAGGGAGGACCCGGTTCACACCTCCACTTT.

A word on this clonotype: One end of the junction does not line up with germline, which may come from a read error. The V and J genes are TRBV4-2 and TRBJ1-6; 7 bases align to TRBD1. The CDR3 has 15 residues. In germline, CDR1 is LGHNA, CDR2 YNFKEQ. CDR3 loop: CASSQDSQGVSTLNF. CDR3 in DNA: TGTGCCAGCAGCCAAGACAGCCAGGGGGTTTCCACCCTCAACTTT.

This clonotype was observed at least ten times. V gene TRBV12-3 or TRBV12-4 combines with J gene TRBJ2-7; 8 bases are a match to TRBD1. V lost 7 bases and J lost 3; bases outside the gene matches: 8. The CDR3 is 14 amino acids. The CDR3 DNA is TGTGCCAGCATTCCTGGACAGGGAGTCTACGAGCAGTACTTC. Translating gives CASIPGQGVYEQYF.

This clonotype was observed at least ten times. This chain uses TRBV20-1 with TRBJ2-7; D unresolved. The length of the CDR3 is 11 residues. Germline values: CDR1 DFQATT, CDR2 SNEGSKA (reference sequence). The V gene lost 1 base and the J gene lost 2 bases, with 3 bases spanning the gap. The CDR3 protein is CSARAAYEQYF. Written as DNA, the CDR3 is TGCAGTGCTAGAGCGGCCTACGAGCAGTACTTC.

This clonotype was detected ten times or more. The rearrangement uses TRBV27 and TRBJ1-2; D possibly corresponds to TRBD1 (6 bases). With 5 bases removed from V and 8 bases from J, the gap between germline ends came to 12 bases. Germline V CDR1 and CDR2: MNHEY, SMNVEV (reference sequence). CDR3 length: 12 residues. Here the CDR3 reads CASSILGGGYTF. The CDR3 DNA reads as TGTGCCAGCAGTATATTGGGGGGCGGCTACACCTTC.

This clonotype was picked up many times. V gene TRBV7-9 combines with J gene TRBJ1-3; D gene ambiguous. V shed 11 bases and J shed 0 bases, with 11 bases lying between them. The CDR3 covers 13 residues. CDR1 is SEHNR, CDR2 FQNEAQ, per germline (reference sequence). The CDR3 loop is CALGRDSGNTIYF. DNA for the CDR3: TGTGCCCTGGGAAGGGACTCTGGAAACACCATATATTTT.

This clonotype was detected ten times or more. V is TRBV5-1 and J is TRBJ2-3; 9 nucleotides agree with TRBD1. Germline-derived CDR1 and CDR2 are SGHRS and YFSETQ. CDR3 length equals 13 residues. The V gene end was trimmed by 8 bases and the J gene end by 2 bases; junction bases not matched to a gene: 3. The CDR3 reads CASGQGFTDTQYF. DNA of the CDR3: TGCGCCAGTGGACAGGGGTTCACAGATACGCAGTATTTT.

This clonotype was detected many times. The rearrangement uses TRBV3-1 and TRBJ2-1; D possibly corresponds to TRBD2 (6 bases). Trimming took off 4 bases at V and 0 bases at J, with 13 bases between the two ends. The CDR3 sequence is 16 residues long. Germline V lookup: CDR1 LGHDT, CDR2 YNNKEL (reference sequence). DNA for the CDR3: TGTGCCAGCAGCCCCCAGCGGGCCAGCTCCTACAATGAGCAGTTCTTC. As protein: CASSPQRASSYNEQFF.

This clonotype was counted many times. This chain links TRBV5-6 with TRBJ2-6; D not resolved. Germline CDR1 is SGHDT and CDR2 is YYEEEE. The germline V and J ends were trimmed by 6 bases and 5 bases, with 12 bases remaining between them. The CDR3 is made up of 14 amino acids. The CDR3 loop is CASTFDVRANVLTF. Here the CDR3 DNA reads TGTGCCAGCACCTTCGATGTTAGGGCCAACGTCCTGACTTTC. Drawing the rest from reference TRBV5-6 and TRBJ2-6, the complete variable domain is DAGVTQSPTHLIKTRGQQVTLRCSPKSGHDTVSWYQQALGQGPQFIFQYYEEEERQRGNFPDRFSGHQFPNYSSELNVNALLLGDSALYLCASTFDVRANVLTFGAGSRLTVL.

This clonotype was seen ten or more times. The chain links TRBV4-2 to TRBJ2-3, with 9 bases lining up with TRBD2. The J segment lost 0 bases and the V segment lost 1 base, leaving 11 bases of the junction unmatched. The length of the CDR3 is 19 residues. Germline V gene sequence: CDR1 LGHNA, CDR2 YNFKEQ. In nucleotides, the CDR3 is TGTGCCAGCAGCCAAGGGTCCAGCGGGGGGACTACTAGCACAGATACGCAGTATTTT. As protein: CASSQGSSGGTTSTDTQYF.

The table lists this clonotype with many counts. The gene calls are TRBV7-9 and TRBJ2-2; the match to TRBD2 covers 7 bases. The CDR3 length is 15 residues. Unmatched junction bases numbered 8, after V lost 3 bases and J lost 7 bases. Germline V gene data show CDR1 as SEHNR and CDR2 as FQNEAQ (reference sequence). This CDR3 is CASSFYSGGNGELFF. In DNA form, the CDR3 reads TGTGCCAGCAGCTTCTATTCCGGGGGGAACGGGGAGCTGTTTTTT. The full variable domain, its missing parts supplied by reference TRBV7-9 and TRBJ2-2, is DTGVSQNPRHKITKRGQNVTFRCDPISEHNRLYWYRQTLGQGPEFLTYFQNEAQLEKSRLLSDRFSAERPKGSFSTLEIQRTEQGDSAMYLCASSFYSGGNGELFFGEGSRLTVL.

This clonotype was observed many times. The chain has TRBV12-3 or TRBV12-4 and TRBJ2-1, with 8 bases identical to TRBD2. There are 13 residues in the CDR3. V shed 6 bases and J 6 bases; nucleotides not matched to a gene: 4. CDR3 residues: CASRLAGGNEQFF. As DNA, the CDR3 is TGTGCCAGCAGACTGGCGGGGGGCAATGAGCAGTTCTTC.